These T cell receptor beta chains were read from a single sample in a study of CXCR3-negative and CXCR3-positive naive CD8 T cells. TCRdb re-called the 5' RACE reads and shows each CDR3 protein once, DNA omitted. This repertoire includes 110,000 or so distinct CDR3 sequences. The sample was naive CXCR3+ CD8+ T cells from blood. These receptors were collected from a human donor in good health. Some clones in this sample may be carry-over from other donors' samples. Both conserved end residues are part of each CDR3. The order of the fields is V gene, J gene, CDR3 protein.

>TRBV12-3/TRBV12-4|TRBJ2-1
CASSPAHVREDEQFF
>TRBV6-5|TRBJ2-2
CASSIRLGQRNTGELFF
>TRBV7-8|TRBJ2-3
CASSLGGLAASTDTQYF
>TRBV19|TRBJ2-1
CASSIYSGGSRGNEQFF
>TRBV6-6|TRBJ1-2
CASSYSNSKNNYGYTF
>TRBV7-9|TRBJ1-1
CASSHRSSEAFF
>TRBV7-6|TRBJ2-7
CASSLHTSYEQYF
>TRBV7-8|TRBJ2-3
CASGWTGGPVRDTQYF
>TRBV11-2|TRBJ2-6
CASSWPPSSGANVLTF
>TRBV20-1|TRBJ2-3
CSARGLAGDTLTLDTQYF
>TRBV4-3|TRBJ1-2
CASSPAYGDAYGYTF
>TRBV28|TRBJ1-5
CASSLGAAEQPQHF
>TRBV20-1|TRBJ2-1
CSASIGDTNNEQFF
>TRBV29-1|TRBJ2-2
CSVIPGQGLTGELFF
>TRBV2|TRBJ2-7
CASSVDYRYSYEQYF
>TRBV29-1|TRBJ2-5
CSVEVLTDAQETQYF
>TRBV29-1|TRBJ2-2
CSVTLDPGELFF
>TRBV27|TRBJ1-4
CASSPLPGSLGTLFF